A single sample is the source of the 25 T cell receptor beta chains below, sequenced in a study of cytomegalovirus exposure and HLA in healthy donors. Sequencing was performed with immunoSEQ multiplex PCR; in TCRdb, only in-frame clones are kept and a portion is missing. This table holds roughly 250,000 clones, 80% to 90% found once. Sequenced: PBMCs. The receptors here all came from a man aged 18 to 30 in good health and CMV-seronegative.

The chain is built from TRBV13 and TRBJ2-1; 8 bases fit TRBD2. Germline trimming cut 5 bases from V and 8 bases from J; bases unmatched to any gene: 8. The length of the CDR3 is 14 residues. The germline CDR1 and CDR2 sequences are PRHDT and FYEKMQ (reference sequence). CDR3 DNA: TGTGCCAGCAGCCTGCGGGGGGCCCTCCATGAGCAGTTCTTC. It yields the protein CASSLRGALHEQFF.

The chain joins TRBV27 to TRBJ1-5, with 8 bases matching TRBD1. Germline V CDR1 and CDR2: MNHEY, SMNVEV (reference sequence). The CDR3 covers 15 residues. V was pared by 5 bases and J by 5 bases, with 8 bases of the junction left unmatched. CDR3 DNA: TGTGCCAGCAGTGGCACAGGACAGGGCTATCAGCCCCAGCATTTT. Translation: CASSGTGQGYQPQHF.

This chain links TRBV28 with TRBJ2-1; D unresolved. Trimming shortened V by 4 bases and J by 0 bases, and 10 bases separated the two germline ends. CDR1 and CDR2 (germline): MDHEN, SYDVKM. CDR3 length equals 15 residues. CDR3 sequence: CASSSTRSSYNEQFF. CDR3 DNA: TGTGCCAGCAGTTCTACGAGGAGCTCCTACAATGAGCAGTTCTTC.

The V call is TRBV4-1, the J call TRBJ1-5, with 8 bases identical to TRBD1. The CDR3 is 16 residues long. V gave up 3 bases and J gave up 8 bases; unmatched junction bases: 12. Looked up from germline, CDR1 is MGHRA and CDR2 is YSYEKL. CDR3 in amino acids: CASSQGPGTGWEPQHF. CDR3 nucleotide sequence: TGCGCCAGCAGCCAGGGTCCCGGGACAGGCTGGGAGCCCCAGCATTTT.

This chain joins TRBV28 and TRBJ1-4; TRBD1 is a possible D gene (5 bases). This CDR3 region has 14 residues. The V and J ends lost 5 bases and 11 bases respectively, with 18 bases between them. In germline, CDR1 is MDHEN, CDR2 SYDVKM. CDR3 in amino acids: CASSIPSGRVKLFF. The CDR3 DNA sequence: TGTGCCAGCAGTATCCCATCAGGGCGCGTCAAACTGTTTTTT.

The chain has TRBV7-6 and TRBJ2-1; 13 nucleotides align to TRBD2. The junction had 21 bases not matched to a gene; V was cut back by 5 bases and J by 8 bases. The CDR3 is made up of 20 amino acids. Looked up from germline, CDR1 is SGHVS and CDR2 is FNYEAQ. The CDR3 loop is CASSQTPPPGLAGVGDEQFF. In DNA form, the CDR3 reads TGTGCCAGCAGCCAAACACCCCCTCCCGGACTAGCGGGAGTTGGGGATGAGCAGTTCTTC.

The chain recombines TRBV5-4 with TRBJ2-1, with unresolved D. The CDR3 totals 16 residues. The ends were cut back, 0 bases at V and 1 base at J, with 11 bases in the middle. Germline lookup yields CDR1 SGHNT and CDR2 YYREEE (reference sequence). The chain's CDR3 is CASSLGAASSYNEQFF. DNA for the CDR3: TGTGCCAGCAGCTTGGGCGCGGCATCATCCTACAATGAGCAGTTCTTC.

The chain combines TRBV5-4 with TRBJ2-7, with TRBD2 identical over 7 bases. In germline, CDR1 is SGHNT, CDR2 YYREEE (reference sequence). The length of the CDR3 is 18 residues. Losses at the gene ends were 3 bases for V and 4 bases for J; bases not matched to a gene: 19. The CDR3 region is CASSSPTTMGGSAYEQYF. The CDR3 region has the DNA TGTGCCAGCAGCTCTCCGACGACTATGGGCGGGAGTGCTTACGAGCAGTACTTC.

This chain joins TRBV13 and TRBJ2-1; D is ambiguous. The CDR3 spans 12 residues. CDR1 PRHDT and CDR2 FYEKMQ come from the germline V gene (reference sequence). V was pared by 8 bases and J by 6 bases, with 11 bases between. The CDR3 sequence: CASASISNEQFF. In DNA form, the CDR3 reads TGTGCCAGCGCTAGTATATCCAATGAGCAGTTCTTC.

J is TRBJ2-1 and V is TRBV27; 8 bases agree with TRBD1. The CDR3 sequence is 15 residues long. V lost 3 bases and J lost 0; bases outside the gene matches: 1. Germline V lookup: CDR1 MNHEY, CDR2 SMNVEV (reference sequence). CDR3 coding DNA: TGTGCCAGCAGTTTTGGGACAGGCTCCTACAATGAGCAGTTCTTC. Translated: CASSFGTGSYNEQFF.

The chain couples TRBV6-5 to TRBJ2-7, with 7 nucleotides matching TRBD1. The CDR3 length is 13 residues. Germline V CDR1 and CDR2: MNHEY, SVGAGI. The ends lost 6 bases at V and 5 bases at J; junction bases unmatched: 7. The CDR3 is CASSLGQSHEQYF. In DNA form, the CDR3 reads TGTGCCAGCAGCCTGGGACAGTCCCACGAGCAGTACTTC.

The chain links TRBV28 to TRBJ2-2, with D possibly being TRBD1 (7 bases). The length of the CDR3 is 16 residues. The germline CDR1 and CDR2 sequences are MDHEN and SYDVKM. V lost 0 bases and J lost 6, with 14 bases in between. In DNA, the CDR3 is TGTGCCAGCAGTTTATGGTCGGGGGACAGTGCCGGGGAGCTGTTTTTT. Its protein product is CASSLWSGDSAGELFF.

This clone was detected only once. V and J are TRBV27 and TRBJ2-3, with D hard to call. The germline V gene encodes CDR1 MNHEY and CDR2 SMNVEV (reference sequence). Trimming stripped 5 bases from V and 6 bases from J, with 15 bases between. CDR3 length: 14 residues. The CDR3 nucleotides read TGTGCCAGCAGTGTAACTTGGTCCGTTGATACGCAGTATTTT. It encodes CASSVTWSVDTQYF.

This clone has only one observation. The chain is built from TRBV15 and TRBJ2-5; TRBD2 is a possible D gene (7 bases). Germline V CDR1 and CDR2: LNHNV, YYDKDF (reference sequence). Trimming cost V 1 base and J 12 bases, with 12 bases left between them. This CDR3 has 12 amino acids. The DNA of the CDR3 is TGTGCCACCAGCAGAGGAGGGGGGGCCGAGTACTTC. Translated: CATSRGGGAEYF.

V is TRBV27 and J is TRBJ2-2; 11 bases line up with TRBD2. Germline V gene data show CDR1 as MNHEY and CDR2 as SMNVEV (reference sequence). V lost 4 bases to trimming and J lost 5 bases; unmatched junction nucleotides: 3. The CDR3 sequence is 15 residues long. CDR3 in DNA: TGTGCCAGCAGTTGGGGACTAGCGGCGACCGGGGAGCTGTTTTTT. Its translation: CASSWGLAATGELFF.

The J gene is TRBJ2-1, the V gene TRBV2; a possible D gene is TRBD1 (6 bases). CDR3 length: 14 residues. Germline CDR1 reads SNHLY; CDR2 reads FYNNEI. V lost 7 bases to trimming and J lost 7 bases, with 17 bases between them. Here the CDR3 DNA reads TGTGCCAGCACCCTAGGGGTAAGGGGGAATGAGCAGTTCTTC. This codes for CASTLGVRGNEQFF.

This clone was seen just once. The junction departs from germline at one end; a sequencing error may be responsible. The rearrangement uses TRBV2 and TRBJ1-6; D unclear. The CDR3 contains 14 residues. The V gene's germline CDR1 is SNHLY and CDR2 FYNNEI. As DNA, the CDR3 is TGTGCCAGCAGCTTAGGCCTAGCGGGTCAAGCCCTCAACTTT. Translating it yields CASSLGLAGQALNF.

This chain uses TRBV6-1 with TRBJ2-5; 8 bases fit TRBD1. Trimming removed 4 bases from V and 2 bases from J; junction bases left unmatched: 9. This CDR3 region has 16 residues. In germline, CDR1 is MNHNS, CDR2 SASEGT. The chain's CDR3 is CASSVMWGQEQETQYF. The CDR3 coding sequence is TGTGCCAGCAGTGTGATGTGGGGACAGGAGCAAGAGACCCAGTACTTC.

Remarks on this clone: The same CDR3 arises from other DNA sequences in this sample as well. The V call is TRBV5-4, the J call TRBJ2-7, with D possibly matching TRBD2 (5 bases). This CDR3 has 13 amino acids. Germline V gene data show CDR1 as SGHNT and CDR2 as YYREEE (reference sequence). Trimming shortened V by 0 bases and J by 6 bases, and 10 bases separated the two germline ends. For the CDR3, the DNA is TGTGCCAGCAGCTTGGATAGGGCGGGCGAGCAGTACTTC. This translates into CASSLDRAGEQYF.

This chain uses TRBV27 with TRBJ2-7, with a tentative D call TRBD2 (5 bases). CDR1 is MNHEY, CDR2 SMNVEV, per germline (reference sequence). Deletions cut 5 bases from V and 2 bases from J, with 13 bases between. The CDR3 is 14 residues long. The DNA of the CDR3 is TGTGCCAGCAGTCTCATCCGGGGTCCCTACGAGCAGTACTTC. It specifies CASSLIRGPYEQYF.

The J gene is TRBJ2-1, the V gene TRBV7-2, with 12 nucleotides matching TRBD2. This CDR3 has 17 residues. Germline V CDR1 and CDR2: SGHTA, FQGNSA. The J segment lost 0 bases and the V segment lost 5 bases, leaving 5 bases of the junction unmatched. CDR3: CASSRPTSGSSYNEQFF. The CDR3 nucleotides are TGTGCCAGCAGCCGACCGACTAGCGGGAGCTCCTACAATGAGCAGTTCTTC. Together with reference TRBV7-2 and TRBJ2-1, the CDR3 gives the full variable domain: GAGVSQSPSNKVTEKGKDVELRCDPISGHTALYWYRQSLGQGLEFLIYFQGNSAPDKSGLPSDRFSAERTGGSVSTLTIQRTQQEDSAVYLCASSRPTSGSSYNEQFFGPGTRLTVL.

The chain has TRBV7-2 and TRBJ2-5, with D perhaps TRBD2 (6 bases). V dropped 4 bases and J dropped 3 bases, with 12 bases sitting between them. Germline CDR1 and CDR2: SGHTA and FQGNSA. The CDR3 spans 14 residues. The CDR3 region is CASSSIWGEETQYF. Written as DNA, the CDR3 is TGTGCCAGCAGCTCCATATGGGGGGAAGAGACCCAGTACTTC.

This chain connects TRBV28 to TRBJ2-1; 8 nucleotides line up with TRBD1. The junction had 8 bases not matched to a gene; V was cut back by 9 bases and J by 4 bases. Germline V CDR1 and CDR2: MDHEN, SYDVKM. The CDR3 is 14 residues long. The CDR3 protein is CASMRTGRYNEQFF. CDR3 coding DNA: TGTGCCAGTATGAGGACAGGGCGATACAATGAGCAGTTCTTC. Using reference TRBV28 and TRBJ2-1 for the parts outside the CDR3, the full variable domain is DVKVTQSSRYLVKRTGEKVFLECVQDMDHENMFWYRQDPGLGLRLIYFSYDVKMKEKGDIPEGYSVSREKKERFSLILESASTNQTSMYLCASMRTGRYNEQFFGPGTRLTVL.

V gene TRBV9 combines with J gene TRBJ2-3; 11 bases are a match to TRBD2. V trimming: 4 bases; J trimming: 0 bases; junction bases outside the gene matches: 4. This CDR3 comprises 16 residues. Germline CDR1 and CDR2: SGDLS and YYNGEE. In nucleotides, the CDR3 is TGTGCCAGCAGCCCCCGACTAGCGGGGAGCACAGATACGCAGTATTTT. Translating it yields CASSPRLAGSTDTQYF.

The rearrangement uses TRBV6-5 and TRBJ2-7, with 8 nucleotides matching TRBD2. The trim removed 6 bases at V and 0 bases at J, leaving 7 bases unmatched. Germline V CDR1 and CDR2: MNHEY, SVGAGI. This CDR3 region has 15 residues. The CDR3 DNA reads as TGTGCCAGCAGATACGGCGGGAGGAGCTCCTACGAGCAGTACTTC. It is translated as CASRYGGRSSYEQYF.